This TCR beta chain was recovered during a study of cytomegalovirus exposure and HLA in healthy donors. Study details: From about 180 million T cells, an earlier analysis saw 100 million to 140 million unique TCR beta sequences.

Per germline, CDR1 MRHNA and CDR2 SNTAGT. There are 15 residues in the CDR3. Trimming cost V 1 base and J 4 bases, with 11 bases left between them. The PCR ran on 60 Vbeta and 13 Jbeta primers. Profiled with immunoSEQ multiplex PCR; TCRdb holds only in-frame clones, not every one. This table holds around 63,000 clones, roughly 80% found once. Sample: PBMCs. The chain uses TRBV6-4 and TRBJ2-1, with unresolved D. This clonotype originated in a young woman in good health and CMV-seronegative. CDR3 residues: CASSDFLGGYNEQFF. CDR3 sequence (DNA): TGTGCCAGCAGTGACTTCCTTGGCGGATACAATGAGCAGTTCTTC.